The next 29 T cell receptor beta chains were all read from a single sample in a study of blood T cells in healthy people across ages. Combining a sample-barcoded 5' primer with a J-beta primer mix, a second PCR ran for roughly 6 to 11 cycles. Each CDR3 protein is one row after TCRdb ran MiXCR on the 5' RACE reads. The sample shows more than 500,000 distinct CDR3 sequences, about 27% of them seen only once. This sample also belongs to another study, concerning T cells of mothers and their children.

Sequencing input: blood. These receptors came from a boy aged 2 to 9 in good health.

The chain carries TRBV3-1 and TRBJ2-1, with 7 bases lining up with TRBD1. CDR1 is LGHDT, CDR2 YNNKEL, per germline (reference sequence). Losses at the gene ends were 0 bases for V and 3 bases for J; bases not matched to a gene: 8. The CDR3 is made up of 17 amino acids. CDR3 loop: CASSQEAPGTDYNEQFF. The CDR3 DNA is TGTGCCAGCAGCCAAGAGGCCCCCGGGACAGACTACAATGAGCAGTTCTTC.

The V gene is TRBV18, the J gene TRBJ2-5; a weak D match, TRBD2 (6 bases). Gene TRBJ2-1 matches the end of the DNA better, so the J call may be wrong. The CDR3 runs to 14 residues. Looked up from germline, CDR1 is KGHSH and CDR2 is LQKENI. The CDR3 DNA is TGTGCCAGCTCACCAGGAGGGGCCCACAATGAGCAGTTCTTC. Protein sequence: CASSPGGAHNEQFF.

This clonotype was found a few times. This chain links TRBV11-2 with TRBJ2-2; either TRBD1 or TRBD2 may fit D (5 bases each). This CDR3 comprises 15 residues. The germline gives CDR1 SGHAT, CDR2 FQNNGV. V was shortened by 2 bases and J by 4 bases, with 11 bases between the two germline ends. CDR3 DNA sequence: TGTGCCAGCAGCTTAACGGGGACGAGCACCGGGGAGCTGTTTTTT. It codes for CASSLTGTSTGELFF. Complete variable domain (other parts from reference TRBV11-2 and TRBJ2-2): EAGVAQSPRYKIIEKRQSVAFWCNPISGHATLYWYQQILGQGPKLLIQFQNNGVVDDSQLPKDRFSAERLKGVDSTLKIQPAKLEDSAVYLCASSLTGTSTGELFFGEGSRLTVL.

This clonotype was observed a handful of times. The chain carries TRBV20-1 and TRBJ1-5; D unresolved. The CDR3 is 14 amino acids. Between the trimmed V and J ends, which lost 6 bases and 4 bases, there was a span of 16 bases. CDR1 is DFQATT, CDR2 SNEGSKA, per germline (reference sequence). The DNA of the CDR3 is TGCAGTGCCCGAAGGGCGGGTATTAATCAGCCCCAGCATTTT. Protein product: CSARRAGINQPQHF.

The chain carries TRBV7-2 and TRBJ2-2; D perhaps matches TRBD1 (6 bases). Germline CDR1 reads SGHTA; CDR2 reads FQGNSA. The CDR3 has 15 residues. V was pared by 5 bases and J by 8 bases, with 18 bases between. In nucleotides, the CDR3 is TGTGCCAGCAGCCCCAGACAGGATTGGTTAGGGGAGCTGTTTTTT. Its translation is CASSPRQDWLGELFF.

This clonotype came up a few times. The CDR3 spells CASSDSVGGANTGELFF. The CDR3 bases are TGTGCCAGCAGTGATTCGGTCGGCGGAGCCAACACCGGGGAGCTGTTTTTT. The V gene is TRBV6-4, the J gene TRBJ2-2; D gene unclear. The V end lost 3 bases, the J end lost 2 bases, and 16 bases lay between the germline ends. Germline loops: CDR1 MRHNA, CDR2 SNTAGT. The CDR3 extends over 17 amino acids.

This clonotype occurred a few times. The V call is TRBV12-3 or TRBV12-4, the J call TRBJ1-1, with D maybe TRBD1 (5 bases). The V gene lost 5 bases and the J gene lost 0 bases, with 10 bases spanning the gap. CDR3 length: 14 residues. The CDR3 nucleotides read TGTGCCAGCAGTCGCGGGACTCTGAACACTGAAGCTTTCTTT. Translation gives CASSRGTLNTEAFF.

This chain links TRBV10-3 with TRBJ2-3; D may be TRBD2 (5 bases). The CDR3 is made up of 17 amino acids. In germline, CDR1 is ENHRY, CDR2 SYGVKD. The ends were cut back, 5 bases at V and 0 bases at J, with 18 bases in the middle. CDR3 residues: CAISTSRGAPSTDTQYF. Here the CDR3 DNA reads TGTGCCATCAGTACTTCTCGGGGTGCCCCTAGCACAGATACGCAGTATTTT.

Ten or more counts support this clonotype. The chain carries TRBV18 and TRBJ2-4; D is tentatively TRBD1 or TRBD2 (5 bases each). The CDR3 loop spans 13 amino acids. The V end lost 6 bases, the J end lost 2 bases, and 8 bases lay between the germline ends. The germline CDR1 and CDR2 sequences are KGHSH and LQKENI. The CDR3 DNA reads TGTGCCAGCTCCGAGGGGACCAAAAACATTCAGTACTTC. Encoded protein: CASSEGTKNIQYF.

This clonotype was seen a few times. The chain has TRBV5-1 and TRBJ2-5; the match to TRBD1 covers 11 bases. Unmatched junction bases numbered 11, after V lost 3 bases and J lost 7 bases. Germline-derived CDR1 and CDR2 are SGHRS and YFSETQ. The CDR3 runs to 16 residues. The DNA for the CDR3 is TGCGCCAGCAGCTCAGATGGACAGGGGGCCGGAGGGACCCAGTACTTC. As protein: CASSSDGQGAGGTQYF.

This clonotype was counted between two and nine times. V and J are TRBV3-1 and TRBJ2-7; D tentatively fits TRBD1 or TRBD2 (5 bases each). V shed 1 base and J shed 2 bases, with 12 bases lying between them. This CDR3 region has 15 residues. Germline values: CDR1 LGHDT, CDR2 YNNKEL (reference sequence). The CDR3 sequence: CASSQGPGDPYEQYF. The CDR3 DNA sequence: TGTGCCAGCAGCCAAGGCCCCGGGGACCCCTACGAGCAGTACTTC.

This clonotype has a handful of counts. CDR3 DNA sequence: TGTGCCACCAGCGTCTTCGCGGTGGGAGAGAAACTGTTTTTT. Its translation: CATSVFAVGEKLFF. The rearrangement links TRBV15 to TRBJ1-4; D gene ambiguous. This CDR3 contains 14 residues. Between the trimmed V and J ends, which lost 5 bases and 11 bases, there was a span of 18 bases. The germline gives CDR1 LNHNV, CDR2 YYDKDF (reference sequence).

This sequence joins TRBV10-3 and TRBJ1-1; tentatively, D is TRBD1 (5 bases). The V gene lost 7 bases and the J gene lost 3 bases, with 18 bases spanning the gap. The germline CDR1 and CDR2 sequences are ENHRY and SYGVKD. This CDR3 has 15 residues. The DNA of the CDR3 is TGTGCCATCAAGCTCCGGGACGCAGCGGACACTGAAGCTTTCTTT. It translates to CAIKLRDAADTEAFF.

The chain combines TRBV7-8 with TRBJ2-5; D ambiguous. Judging by the DNA end, TRBJ2-7 fits better; the J call may be wrong. Germline CDR1 and CDR2: SGHVS and FQNEAQ. The CDR3 extends over 16 amino acids. The CDR3 loop is CASSLALSGSSYEQYF. The CDR3, as DNA: TGTGCCAGCAGCTTAGCGCTGTCAGGTTCCTCCTACGAGCAGTACTTC.

This clonotype was seen many times. This chain connects TRBV10-3 to TRBJ2-5; D unresolved. V lost 5 bases and J lost 5, with 15 bases in between. Per the germline V gene, CDR1 is ENHRY and CDR2 is SYGVKD. The CDR3 runs 14 residues. The CDR3 DNA reads TGTGCCATCAGTAGAGACCAAATGGCGGAGACCCAGTACTTC. It codes for CAISRDQMAETQYF.

This rearrangement joins TRBV10-3 to TRBJ2-5; 13 bases map to TRBD2. The J call may be in error: the DNA end matches TRBJ2-1 better. The CDR3 has 14 residues. From germline, CDR1 is ENHRY and CDR2 SYGVKD. The CDR3 loop reads CAAWTSGSVNEQFF. Here the CDR3 DNA reads TGTGCCGCATGGACTAGCGGGAGTGTAAATGAGCAGTTCTTC.

This clonotype was observed a few times. CDR3: CASRKQGPNQPQHF. The CDR3 nucleotides read TGTGCCAGCAGAAAACAGGGTCCCAATCAGCCCCAGCATTTT. The chain has TRBV27 and TRBJ1-5; TRBD1 might be the D (6 bases). The CDR3 covers 14 residues. The germline CDR1 and CDR2 sequences are MNHEY and SMNVEV (reference sequence). Trimming removed 6 bases from V and 3 bases from J, with 12 bases in between.

The chain employs TRBV27 and TRBJ1-5, with 7 positions matching TRBD1. The CDR3 is 15 amino acids. Trimming took 6 bases from V and 5 from J; bases not matched to a gene: 10. The germline V gene encodes CDR1 MNHEY and CDR2 SMNVEV (reference sequence). As DNA, the CDR3 is TGTGCCAGCAGAACCAGGGGGATTTTGGATCAGCCCCAGCATTTT. Residues: CASRTRGILDQPQHF.

This chain connects TRBV7-9 to TRBJ1-2; no definite D call. Germline V CDR1 and CDR2: SEHNR, FQNEAQ (reference sequence). This CDR3 is built from 14 residues. Between the trimmed V and J ends, which lost 3 bases and 0 bases, there was a span of 8 bases. In DNA form, the CDR3 reads TGTGCCAGCAGCTTGGGCAAAGCTAACTATGGCTACACCTTC. Its protein is CASSLGKANYGYTF.

This clonotype showed up just a few times. The V and J genes are TRBV20-1 and TRBJ2-1, with 7 bases identical to TRBD2. The tail of the sequence fits TRBJ2-5 better, so the J call may be wrong. The CDR3 totals 15 residues. Germline V CDR1 and CDR2: DFQATT, SNEGSKA (reference sequence). The CDR3 spells CSAPGGNLLLETQYF. CDR3 nucleotide sequence: TGCAGTGCCCCCGGGGGGAACCTACTCCTCGAGACCCAGTACTTC.

The table lists this clonotype with a few counts. CDR3 residues: CASSRGPIYGYTF. The DNA of the CDR3 is TGTGCCAGCAGCCGGGGACCAATTTATGGCTACACCTTC. This rearrangement joins TRBV6-6 to TRBJ1-2, with D maybe TRBD1 (5 bases). The germline gives CDR1 MNHNY, CDR2 SVGAGI (reference sequence). CDR3 length: 13 residues. Trimming took off 6 bases at V and 5 bases at J, with 13 bases between the two ends.

This chain connects TRBV29-1 to TRBJ2-7; D tentatively reads TRBD1 or TRBD2 (5 bases each). The CDR3 is made up of 13 amino acids. The V end was cut by 4 bases, the J end by 6 bases, with 16 bases between. Germline V CDR1 and CDR2: SQVTM, ANQGSEA. CDR3 sequence (DNA): TGCAGCGTTGGGGCAGGGAGCCGGGCCGAGCAGTACTTC. It codes for CSVGAGSRAEQYF.

In this sample, this clonotype turned up a few times. The chain carries TRBV2 and TRBJ2-7; 9 nucleotides align to TRBD1. Germline trimming cut 3 bases from V and 6 bases from J; bases unmatched to any gene: 12. Germline V gene sequence: CDR1 SNHLY, CDR2 FYNNEI. The CDR3 spans 16 residues. This CDR3 reads CASSDTRRQGVGEQYF. The CDR3 nucleotides are TGTGCCAGCAGTGATACCCGGCGACAGGGGGTGGGCGAGCAGTACTTC.

This clonotype has more than one count but fewer than ten. V gene TRBV10-3 combines with J gene TRBJ2-1; tentative D call: TRBD2 (5 bases). Germline V CDR1 and CDR2: ENHRY, SYGVKD. V lost 10 bases and J lost 1, with 8 bases in between. The CDR3 is 12 residues long. CDR3 sequence: CATGFSYNEQFF. In DNA form, the CDR3 reads TGTGCCACGGGATTTTCCTACAATGAGCAGTTCTTC.

The genes are TRBV12-3 or TRBV12-4 and TRBJ2-5; 7 nucleotides align to TRBD1. CDR3 length: 12 amino acids. J gave up 5 bases and V 6 bases, and 3 bases lay outside the gene matches. CDR3 loop: CASSQGDETQYF. Here the CDR3 DNA reads TGTGCCAGCAGCCAGGGGGATGAGACCCAGTACTTC.

The chain recombines TRBV20-1 with TRBJ2-7; the match to TRBD2 covers 10 bases. Germline values: CDR1 DFQATT, CDR2 SNEGSKA (reference sequence). This CDR3 is 14 amino acids long. The trim removed 3 bases at V and 0 bases at J, leaving 2 bases unmatched. The CDR3 loop reads CSASLAGDSYEQYF. The CDR3 coding sequence is TGCAGTGCTAGTCTAGCGGGAGACTCCTACGAGCAGTACTTC.

V is TRBV12-3 or TRBV12-4 and J is TRBJ2-5; no definite D call. Trimming stripped 3 bases from V and 6 bases from J, with 17 bases between. CDR3 size: 15 residues. The CDR3 nucleotides are TGTGCCAGCAGTTTTTCCTCCCAAAAGCGACAGACCCAGTACTTC. It yields the protein CASSFSSQKRQTQYF.

The sample holds many counts of this clonotype. The chain couples TRBV6-2 or TRBV6-3 to TRBJ2-5; 13 bases are shared with TRBD2. Germline CDR1 and CDR2: MNHEY and SVGEGT. V lost 2 bases and J lost 5; bases outside the gene matches: 5. CDR3 length: 16 amino acids. In DNA form, the CDR3 reads TGTGCCAGCAGTTACCGACTAGCGGGAGGTGGGGAGACCCAGTACTTC. Protein sequence: CASSYRLAGGGETQYF.

This clonotype came up many times. The rearrangement joins TRBV11-2 to TRBJ2-2; 8 positions match TRBD2. With 3 bases clipped from V and 5 bases from J, the junction kept 5 bases outside the gene matches. This CDR3 spans 15 amino acids. Germline CDR1 is SGHAT and CDR2 is FQNNGV. The CDR3 DNA sequence: TGTGCCAGCAGCTTCCAAGCGGGAGATACCGGGGAGCTGTTTTTT. This translates into CASSFQAGDTGELFF.